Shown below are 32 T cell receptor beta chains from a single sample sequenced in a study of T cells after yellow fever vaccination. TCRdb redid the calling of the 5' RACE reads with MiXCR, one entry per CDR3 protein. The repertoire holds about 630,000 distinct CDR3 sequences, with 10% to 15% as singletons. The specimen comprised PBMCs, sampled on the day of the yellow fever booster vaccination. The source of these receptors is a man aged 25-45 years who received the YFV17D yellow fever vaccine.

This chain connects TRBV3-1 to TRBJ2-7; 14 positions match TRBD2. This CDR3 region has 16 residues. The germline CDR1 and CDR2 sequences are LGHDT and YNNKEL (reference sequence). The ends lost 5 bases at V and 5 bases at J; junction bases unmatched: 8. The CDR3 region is CASSVRLAGGPHEQYF. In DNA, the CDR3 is TGTGCCAGCAGCGTACGACTAGCGGGAGGGCCCCACGAGCAGTACTTC.

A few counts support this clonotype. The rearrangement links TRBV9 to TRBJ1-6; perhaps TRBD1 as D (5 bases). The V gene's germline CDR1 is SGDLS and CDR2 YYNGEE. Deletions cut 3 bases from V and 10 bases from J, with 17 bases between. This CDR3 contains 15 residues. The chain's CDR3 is CASSASGGAVSPLHF. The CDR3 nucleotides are TGTGCCAGCAGCGCTTCGGGAGGGGCTGTCTCACCCCTCCACTTT.

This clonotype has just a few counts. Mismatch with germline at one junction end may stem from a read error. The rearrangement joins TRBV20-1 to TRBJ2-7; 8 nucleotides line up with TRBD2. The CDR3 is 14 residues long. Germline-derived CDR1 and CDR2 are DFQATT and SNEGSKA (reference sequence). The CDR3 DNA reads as TGCAGTGCAAGAGGCGAGCGGGAGCCCTACGAGCAGTACTTC. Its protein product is CSARGEREPYEQYF.

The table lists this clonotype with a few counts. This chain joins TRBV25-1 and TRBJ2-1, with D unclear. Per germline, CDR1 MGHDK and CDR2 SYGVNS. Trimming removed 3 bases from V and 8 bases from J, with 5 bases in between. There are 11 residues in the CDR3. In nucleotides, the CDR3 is TGTGCCAGCAGTGAGGTCCATGAGCAGTTCTTC. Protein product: CASSEVHEQFF.

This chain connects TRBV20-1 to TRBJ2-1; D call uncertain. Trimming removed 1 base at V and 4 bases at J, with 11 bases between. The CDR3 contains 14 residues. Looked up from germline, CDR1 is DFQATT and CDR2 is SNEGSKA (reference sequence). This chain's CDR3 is CSARAGSLYNEQFF. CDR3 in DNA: TGCAGTGCTAGAGCCGGTAGCCTTTACAATGAGCAGTTCTTC.

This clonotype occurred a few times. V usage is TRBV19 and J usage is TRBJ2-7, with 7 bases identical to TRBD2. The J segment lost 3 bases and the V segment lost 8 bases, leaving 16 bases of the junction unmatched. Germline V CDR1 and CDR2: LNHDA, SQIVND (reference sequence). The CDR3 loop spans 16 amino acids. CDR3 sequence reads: CASRPSHQGGSYEQYF. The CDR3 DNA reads TGTGCCAGTCGGCCCTCCCACCAGGGCGGGAGCTACGAGCAGTACTTC.

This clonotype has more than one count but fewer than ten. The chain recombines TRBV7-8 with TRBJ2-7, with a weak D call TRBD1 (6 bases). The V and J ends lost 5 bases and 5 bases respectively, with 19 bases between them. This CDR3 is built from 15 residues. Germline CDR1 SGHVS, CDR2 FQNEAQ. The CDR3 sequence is CASSTQGTGHNEQYF. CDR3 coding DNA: TGTGCCAGCAGCACTCAAGGAACAGGGCACAACGAGCAGTACTTC.

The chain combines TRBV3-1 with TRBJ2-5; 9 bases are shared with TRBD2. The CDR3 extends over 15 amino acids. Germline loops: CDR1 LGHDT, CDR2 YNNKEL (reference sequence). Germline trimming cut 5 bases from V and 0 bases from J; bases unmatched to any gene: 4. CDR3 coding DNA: TGTGCCAGCAGCTATCCTAGCGGGAACCAAGAGACCCAGTACTTC. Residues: CASSYPSGNQETQYF.

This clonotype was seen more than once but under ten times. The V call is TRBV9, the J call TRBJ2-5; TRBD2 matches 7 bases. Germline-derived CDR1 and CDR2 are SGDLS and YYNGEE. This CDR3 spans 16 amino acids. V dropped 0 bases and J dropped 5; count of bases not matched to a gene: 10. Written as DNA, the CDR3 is TGTGCCAGCAGCGTAGGGCCTAGCGGATCTGAGGAGACCCAGTACTTC. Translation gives CASSVGPSGSEETQYF.

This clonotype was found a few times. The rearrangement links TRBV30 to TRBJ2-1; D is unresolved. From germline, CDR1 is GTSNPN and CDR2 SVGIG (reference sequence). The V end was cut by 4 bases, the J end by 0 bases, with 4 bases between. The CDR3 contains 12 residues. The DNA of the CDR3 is TGTGCCTGGACTATCTCCTACAATGAGCAGTTCTTC. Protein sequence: CAWTISYNEQFF.

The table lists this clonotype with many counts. The CDR3 nucleotides read TGTGCCAGCAGTCGCGACGTCGGGCAGCCCCAGCATTTT. Encoded protein: CASSRDVGQPQHF. The J gene is TRBJ1-5, the V gene TRBV6-2 or TRBV6-3; D unclear. Looked up from germline, CDR1 is MNHEY and CDR2 is SVGEGT. V dropped 5 bases and J dropped 7 bases, with 12 bases sitting between them. This CDR3 spans 13 amino acids.

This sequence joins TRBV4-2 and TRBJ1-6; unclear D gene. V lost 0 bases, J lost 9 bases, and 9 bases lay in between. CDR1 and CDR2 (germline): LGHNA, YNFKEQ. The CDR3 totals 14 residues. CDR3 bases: TGTGCCAGCAGCCAAGACCAACTTCGTTCACCCCTCCACTTT. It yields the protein CASSQDQLRSPLHF.

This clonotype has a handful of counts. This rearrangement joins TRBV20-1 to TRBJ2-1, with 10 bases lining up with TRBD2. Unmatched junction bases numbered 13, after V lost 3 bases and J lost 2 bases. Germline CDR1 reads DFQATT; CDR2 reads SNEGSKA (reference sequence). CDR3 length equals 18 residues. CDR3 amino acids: CSASQYYSGRYTYNEQFF. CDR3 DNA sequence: TGCAGTGCTAGTCAATATTATAGCGGGAGGTATACCTACAATGAGCAGTTCTTC.

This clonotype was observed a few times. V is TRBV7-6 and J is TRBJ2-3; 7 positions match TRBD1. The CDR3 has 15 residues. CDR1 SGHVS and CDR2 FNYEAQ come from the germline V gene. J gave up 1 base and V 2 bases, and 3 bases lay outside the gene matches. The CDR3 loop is CASSLRGTGTDTQYF. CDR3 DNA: TGTGCCAGCAGCTTAAGAGGGACAGGCACAGATACGCAGTATTTT.

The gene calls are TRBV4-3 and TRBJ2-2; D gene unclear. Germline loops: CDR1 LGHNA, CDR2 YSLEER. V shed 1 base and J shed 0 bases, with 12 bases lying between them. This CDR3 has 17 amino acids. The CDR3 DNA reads TGCGCCAGCAGCCAAGCCCTGGTGGCTTCGAACACCGGGGAGCTGTTTTTT. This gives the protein CASSQALVASNTGELFF.

In DNA form, the CDR3 reads TGTGCCAGCAGTTACTCGAGGGCGGGGGATGCTAGCACAGATACGCAGTATTTT. Translating it yields CASSYSRAGDASTDTQYF. This sequence joins TRBV6-5 and TRBJ2-3, with 7 bases identical to TRBD2. J was trimmed by 0 bases and V by 0 bases; bases with no gene match: 9. Germline CDR1 reads MNHEY; CDR2 reads SVGAGI. CDR3 length: 18 residues.

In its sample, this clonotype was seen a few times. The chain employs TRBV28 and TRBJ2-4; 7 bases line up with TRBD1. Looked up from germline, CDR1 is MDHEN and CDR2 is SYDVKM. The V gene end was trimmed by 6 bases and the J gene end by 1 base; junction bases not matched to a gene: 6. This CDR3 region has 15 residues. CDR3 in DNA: TGTGCCAGCAGGGGGGACAGCCCTGCCAAAAACATTCAGTACTTC. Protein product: CASRGDSPAKNIQYF. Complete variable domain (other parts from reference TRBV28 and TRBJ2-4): DVKVTQSSRYLVKRTGEKVFLECVQDMDHENMFWYRQDPGLGLRLIYFSYDVKMKEKGDIPEGYSVSREKKERFSLILESASTNQTSMYLCASRGDSPAKNIQYFGAGTRLSVL.

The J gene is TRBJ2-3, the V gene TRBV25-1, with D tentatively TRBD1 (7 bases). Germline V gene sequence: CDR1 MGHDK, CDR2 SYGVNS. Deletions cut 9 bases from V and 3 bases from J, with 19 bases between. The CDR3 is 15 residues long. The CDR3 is CARLRQGGRTDTQYF. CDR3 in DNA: TGTGCCAGGTTGAGGCAGGGGGGCAGGACAGATACGCAGTATTTT. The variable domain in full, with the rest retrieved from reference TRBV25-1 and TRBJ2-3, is EADIYQTPRYLVIGTGKKITLECSQTMGHDKMYWYQQDPGMELHLIHYSYGVNSTEKGDLSSESTVSRIRTEHFPLTLESARPSHTSQYLCARLRQGGRTDTQYFGPGTRLTVL.

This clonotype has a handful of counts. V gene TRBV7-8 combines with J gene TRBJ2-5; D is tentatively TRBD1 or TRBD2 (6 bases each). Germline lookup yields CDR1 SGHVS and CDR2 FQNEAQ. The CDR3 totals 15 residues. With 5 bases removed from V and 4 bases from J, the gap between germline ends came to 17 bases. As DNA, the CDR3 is TGTGCCAGCAGCCCTCGGCGGGACAAAAGAGAGACCCAGTACTTC. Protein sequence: CASSPRRDKRETQYF.

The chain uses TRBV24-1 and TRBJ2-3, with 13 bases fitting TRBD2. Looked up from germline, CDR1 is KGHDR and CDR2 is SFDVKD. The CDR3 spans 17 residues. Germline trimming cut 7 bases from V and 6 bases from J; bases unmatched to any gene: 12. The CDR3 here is CATRPSPGLAGSDTQYF. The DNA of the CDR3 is TGTGCCACCAGGCCTTCACCGGGACTAGCGGGAAGTGATACGCAGTATTTT.

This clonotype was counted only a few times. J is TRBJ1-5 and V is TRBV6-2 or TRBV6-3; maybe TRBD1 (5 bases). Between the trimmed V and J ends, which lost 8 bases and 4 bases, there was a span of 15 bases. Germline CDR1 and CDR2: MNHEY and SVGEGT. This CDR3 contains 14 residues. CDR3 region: CASQGGTPNQPQHF. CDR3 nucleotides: TGTGCCAGCCAGGGCGGGACGCCTAATCAGCCCCAGCATTTT.

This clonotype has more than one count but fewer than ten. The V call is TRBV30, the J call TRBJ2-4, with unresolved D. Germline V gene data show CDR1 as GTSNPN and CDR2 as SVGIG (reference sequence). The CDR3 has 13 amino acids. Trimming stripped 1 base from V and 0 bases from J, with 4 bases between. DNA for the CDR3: TGTGCCTGGAGTGCACTAGCCAAAAACATTCAGTACTTC. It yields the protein CAWSALAKNIQYF.

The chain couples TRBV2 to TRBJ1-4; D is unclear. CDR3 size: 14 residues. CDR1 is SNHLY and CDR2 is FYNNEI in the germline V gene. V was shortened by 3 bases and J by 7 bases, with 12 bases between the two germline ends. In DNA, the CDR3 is TGTGCCAGCAGTGATGCGGAGGGATCTGAAAAACTGTTTTTT. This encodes CASSDAEGSEKLFF.

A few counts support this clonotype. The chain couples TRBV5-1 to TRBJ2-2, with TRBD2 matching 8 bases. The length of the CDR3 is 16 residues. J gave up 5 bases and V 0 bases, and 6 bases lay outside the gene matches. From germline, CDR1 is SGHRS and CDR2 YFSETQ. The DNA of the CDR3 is TGCGCCAGCAGCTTGGTCTCCGCGGGAGGAACCGGGGAGCTGTTTTTT. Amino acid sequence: CASSLVSAGGTGELFF. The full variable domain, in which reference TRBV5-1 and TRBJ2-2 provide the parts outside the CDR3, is KAGVTQTPRYLIKTRGQQVTLSCSPISGHRSVSWYQQTPGQGLQFLFEYFSETQRNKGNFPGRFSGRQFSNSRSEMNVSTLELGDSALYLCASSLVSAGGTGELFFGEGSRLTVL.

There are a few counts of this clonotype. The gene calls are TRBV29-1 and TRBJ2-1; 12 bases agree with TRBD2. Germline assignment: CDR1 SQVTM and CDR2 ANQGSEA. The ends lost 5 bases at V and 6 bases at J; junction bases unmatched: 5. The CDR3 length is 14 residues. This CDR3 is CSVKTSGSSNEQFF. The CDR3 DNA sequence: TGCAGCGTTAAGACTAGCGGGAGTAGCAATGAGCAGTTCTTC.

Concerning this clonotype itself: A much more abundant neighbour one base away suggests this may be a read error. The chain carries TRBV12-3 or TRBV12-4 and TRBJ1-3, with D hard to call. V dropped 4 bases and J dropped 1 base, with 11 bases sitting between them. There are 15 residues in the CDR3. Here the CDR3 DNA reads TGTGCCAGCAGTTCTACTATTATGTCTGGAAACACCATATATTTT. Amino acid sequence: CASSSTIMSGNTIYF.

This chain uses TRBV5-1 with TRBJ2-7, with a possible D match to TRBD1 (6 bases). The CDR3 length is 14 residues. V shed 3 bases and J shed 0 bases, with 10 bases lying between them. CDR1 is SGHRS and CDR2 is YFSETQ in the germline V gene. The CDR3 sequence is CASSSGTTSYEQYF. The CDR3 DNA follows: TGCGCCAGCAGCTCCGGGACAACCTCCTACGAGCAGTACTTC. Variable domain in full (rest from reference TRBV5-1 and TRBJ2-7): KAGVTQTPRYLIKTRGQQVTLSCSPISGHRSVSWYQQTPGQGLQFLFEYFSETQRNKGNFPGRFSGRQFSNSRSEMNVSTLELGDSALYLCASSSGTTSYEQYFGPGTRLTVT.

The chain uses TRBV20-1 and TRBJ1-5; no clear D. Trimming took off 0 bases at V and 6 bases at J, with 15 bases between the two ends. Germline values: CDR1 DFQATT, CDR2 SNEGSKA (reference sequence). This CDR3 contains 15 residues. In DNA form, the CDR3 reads TGCAGTGCTAGAGATTTTCTCGCGACGGTTCAGCCCCAGCATTTT. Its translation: CSARDFLATVQPQHF.

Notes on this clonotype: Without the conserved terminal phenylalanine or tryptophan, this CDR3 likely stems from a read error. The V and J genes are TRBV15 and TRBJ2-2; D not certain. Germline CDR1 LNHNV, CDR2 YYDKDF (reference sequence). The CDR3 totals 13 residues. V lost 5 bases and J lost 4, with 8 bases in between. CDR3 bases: TGTGCCACCAGCCCTTGGGGCACCGGGGAGCTGTTTTCT. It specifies CATSPWGTGELFS.

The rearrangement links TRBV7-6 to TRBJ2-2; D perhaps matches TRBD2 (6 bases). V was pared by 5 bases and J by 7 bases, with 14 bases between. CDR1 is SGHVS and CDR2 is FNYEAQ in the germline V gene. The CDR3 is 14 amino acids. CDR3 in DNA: TGTGCCAGCAGCCAAGAGCGGAGGGTCGGGGAGCTGTTTTTT. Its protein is CASSQERRVGELFF.

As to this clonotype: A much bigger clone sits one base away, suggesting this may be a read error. The CDR3 DNA is TGTGCCAGCAGCCCAGAGCGGCAAGATACCCAGTACTTC. It specifies CASSPERQDTQYF. The chain has TRBV7-2 and TRBJ2-5, with D possibly being TRBD2 (5 bases). The length of the CDR3 is 13 residues. The V gene's germline CDR1 is SGHTA and CDR2 FQGNSA.

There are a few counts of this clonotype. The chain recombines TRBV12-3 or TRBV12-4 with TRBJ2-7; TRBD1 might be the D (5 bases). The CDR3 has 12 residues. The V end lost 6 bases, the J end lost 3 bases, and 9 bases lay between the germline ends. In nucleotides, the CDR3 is TGTGCCAGCAGAAAAACAGGCTACGAGCAGTACTTC. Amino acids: CASRKTGYEQYF.